A single sample is the source of the 23 T cell receptor beta chains below, sequenced in a study of OX40 agonist ivuxolimab in advanced cancers. Libraries were prepared by immunoSEQ multiplex PCR; TCRdb keeps only in-frame clonotypes and omits some of them. The data hold about 79,000 clones, with approximately 90% observed a single time. This material consisted of CD4+ or CD8+ T cells sorted from blood, taken in a trial of the OX40 agonist ivuxolimab. All receptors come from an adult with an advanced solid tumor such as melanoma, head and neck, liver or kidney cancer.

This rearrangement joins TRBV9 to TRBJ2-5; unclear D gene. The germline V gene encodes CDR1 SGDLS and CDR2 YYNGEE. V was shortened by 0 bases and J by 1 base, with 10 bases between the two germline ends. The CDR3 contains 15 residues. The CDR3 coding sequence is TGTGCCAGCAGCGTAGACCCCACCCGCCAAGAGACCCAGTACTTC. This translates into CASSVDPTRQETQYF.

This chain joins TRBV4-3 and TRBJ2-7, with D unresolved. The CDR3 has 14 residues. The V end was cut by 0 bases, the J end by 3 bases, with 9 bases between. Germline values: CDR1 LGHNA, CDR2 YSLEER. In DNA, the CDR3 is TGCGCCAGCAGCCAAGAGCACGAGGACTACGAGCAGTACTTC. Its protein product is CASSQEHEDYEQYF.

The J gene is TRBJ2-7, the V gene TRBV7-8; 9 bases map to TRBD1. From germline, CDR1 is SGHVS and CDR2 FQNEAQ. The CDR3 is 14 amino acids. V lost 1 base to trimming and J lost 9 bases; unmatched junction nucleotides: 7. The CDR3 DNA reads as TGTGCCAGCAGCTTAGATGGGACAGGGCTTGTGCAGTACTTC. Protein sequence: CASSLDGTGLVQYF.

The rearrangement links TRBV19 to TRBJ2-7; 9 nucleotides agree with TRBD1. V dropped 7 bases and J dropped 2; count of bases not matched to a gene: 6. CDR3 length: 14 residues. Germline V lookup: CDR1 LNHDA, CDR2 SQIVND (reference sequence). The CDR3 is CASNSGTGPYEQYF. The CDR3 nucleotides are TGTGCCAGTAACTCCGGGACAGGGCCCTACGAGCAGTACTTC.

The chain carries TRBV29-1 and TRBJ2-5, with D perhaps TRBD1 (6 bases). The CDR3 sequence is 13 residues long. Trimming removed 3 bases at V and 4 bases at J, with 12 bases between. Germline-derived CDR1 and CDR2 are SQVTM and ANQGSEA. This chain's CDR3 is CSVDRGPRETQYF. The CDR3 coding sequence is TGCAGCGTTGACAGGGGACCACGAGAGACCCAGTACTTC.

V gene TRBV5-1 combines with J gene TRBJ2-5; the match to TRBD1 covers 8 bases. The J call may be wrong; the DNA end is better matched by TRBJ2-7. There are 12 residues in the CDR3. The germline CDR1 and CDR2 sequences are SGHRS and YFSETQ. The CDR3 sequence is CASSGTGGEQYF. CDR3 DNA sequence: TGCGCCAGCAGCGGCACAGGGGGCGAGCAGTACTTC.

This chain joins TRBV11-3 and TRBJ2-7, with 14 nucleotides matching TRBD2. Trimming took 5 bases from V and 12 from J; bases not matched to a gene: 9. The CDR3 runs to 14 residues. From germline, CDR1 is SGHNT and CDR2 YENEEA. For the CDR3, the DNA is TGTGCCAGCAGCCGACTAGCGGGAGGGCGGGCGCCGTACTTC. This sequence encodes CASSRLAGGRAPYF.

This chain joins TRBV11-3 and TRBJ1-2; D gene unclear. V was clipped by 5 bases and J by 1 base, with 8 bases between them. From germline, CDR1 is SGHNT and CDR2 YENEEA. The CDR3 totals 13 residues. The CDR3 nucleotides read TGTGCCAGCAGCAAAGCCCTTAACTATGGCTACACCTTC. Its translation is CASSKALNYGYTF.

The V gene is TRBV2, the J gene TRBJ2-7, with a possible D match to TRBD1 (6 bases). The germline V gene encodes CDR1 SNHLY and CDR2 FYNNEI. The CDR3 length is 14 residues. The V gene lost 4 bases and the J gene lost 2 bases, with 12 bases spanning the gap. DNA of the CDR3: TGTGCCAGCAGTGGCCTCAGGGGACCCTACGAGCAGTACTTC. Its translation is CASSGLRGPYEQYF.

The J gene is TRBJ2-7, the V gene TRBV14, with TRBD2 as a possible D gene (6 bases). This CDR3 region has 15 residues. Trimming stripped 1 base from V and 7 bases from J, with 17 bases between. Germline assignment: CDR1 SGHDN and CDR2 FVKESK. The CDR3 is CASSQVLRRREEQYF. Written as DNA, the CDR3 is TGTGCCAGCAGCCAAGTGCTCCGGCGGAGGGAAGAGCAGTACTTC.

This chain links TRBV29-1 with TRBJ2-7, with TRBD1 identical over 10 bases. Losses at the gene ends were 2 bases for V and 5 bases for J; bases not matched to a gene: 6. The CDR3 spans 14 residues. The germline CDR1 and CDR2 sequences are SQVTM and ANQGSEA. The CDR3 loop is CSVESGTGVDEQYF. For the CDR3, the DNA is TGCAGCGTTGAATCTGGGACAGGGGTGGACGAGCAGTACTTC.

CDR3 DNA: TGTGCCAGCAGCTTAGTAAGGGCCAATCAGCCCCAGCATTTT. It encodes CASSLVRANQPQHF. This rearrangement joins TRBV7-8 to TRBJ1-5, with D uncertain. Germline V gene lookup returns CDR1 SGHVS and CDR2 FQNEAQ. The CDR3 is made up of 14 amino acids. The ends were cut back, 1 base at V and 3 bases at J, with 7 bases in the middle.

This chain joins TRBV15 and TRBJ1-2; unclear D gene. This CDR3 has 12 amino acids. Trimming took 0 bases from V and 7 from J, leaving 6 bases between them. The germline gives CDR1 LNHNV, CDR2 YYDKDF (reference sequence). CDR3 region: CATSRDRVGYTF. CDR3 coding DNA: TGTGCCACCAGCAGAGACCGGGTTGGCTACACCTTC.

The chain links TRBV21-1 to TRBJ2-5. TRBV21-1 is a pseudogene locus. The CDR3 is 16 amino acids. CDR3 in amino acids: CASSSRVVRGQETQYF. The CDR3, as DNA: TGTGCCAGCAGCTCCAGGGTTGTACGAGGGCAAGAGACCCAGTACTTC.

The chain links TRBV7-6 to TRBJ2-1; 14 bases match TRBD2. Germline lookup yields CDR1 SGHVS and CDR2 FNYEAQ. V was pared by 5 bases and J by 0 bases, with 3 bases of the junction left unmatched. This CDR3 region has 17 residues. Here the CDR3 DNA reads TGTGCCAGCAGCGGCGGGACTAGCGGGAGCTCCTACAATGAGCAGTTCTTC. It encodes CASSGGTSGSSYNEQFF. The variable domain in full, with the rest retrieved from reference TRBV7-6 and TRBJ2-1, is GAGVSQSPRYKVTKRGQDVALRCDPISGHVSLYWYRQALGQGPEFLTYFNYEAQQDKSGLPNDRFSAERPEGSISTLTIQRTEQRDSAMYRCASSGGTSGSSYNEQFFGPGTRLTVL.

V is TRBV19 and J is TRBJ2-7, with 10 bases that match TRBD2. Germline assignment: CDR1 LNHDA and CDR2 SQIVND (reference sequence). The V segment lost 3 bases and the J segment 3 bases; nucleotides outside the gene matches: 11. The CDR3 has 17 amino acids. The DNA for the CDR3 is TGTGCCAGTAGTATTCGGGCTAGCGGGAGTGATCACTACGAGCAGTACTTC. Amino acids: CASSIRASGSDHYEQYF.

This clone has a single count. The chain couples TRBV5-4 to TRBJ2-7; D remains unclear. CDR3 length: 17 residues. Deletions cut 0 bases from V and 3 bases from J, with 19 bases between. Germline V lookup: CDR1 SGHNT, CDR2 YYREEE (reference sequence). The CDR3 nucleotides are TGTGCCAGCAGCTTGGACTCTTTAGCCCAGCCAATCTACGAGCAGTACTTC. Its protein product is CASSLDSLAQPIYEQYF.

V is TRBV6-1 and J is TRBJ2-1, with D hard to call. Germline lookup yields CDR1 MNHNS and CDR2 SASEGT. The V end was cut by 2 bases, the J end by 3 bases, with 8 bases between. The CDR3 contains 14 residues. Here the CDR3 DNA reads TGTGCCAGCAGTGAATCCGGATACTACAATGAGCAGTTCTTC. Translation: CASSESGYYNEQFF.

The chain joins TRBV19 to TRBJ2-6, with D perhaps matching TRBD1 (6 bases). Germline V gene lookup returns CDR1 LNHDA and CDR2 SQIVND (reference sequence). V was clipped by 8 bases and J by 1 base, with 6 bases between them. The CDR3 contains 13 residues. The CDR3 DNA reads TGTGCCAGTGGACAGTCTGGGGCCAACGTCCTGACTTTC. Residues: CASGQSGANVLTF. Full variable domain (rest looked up from reference TRBV19 and TRBJ2-6): DGGITQSPKYLFRKEGQNVTLSCEQNLNHDAMYWYRQDPGQGLRLIYYSQIVNDFQKGDIAEGYSVSREKKESFPLTVTSAQKNPTAFYLCASGQSGANVLTFGAGSRLTVL.

This chain connects TRBV11-3 to TRBJ2-3; D not certain. CDR1 is SGHNT, CDR2 YENEEA, per germline. CDR3 length: 17 residues. V was pared by 5 bases and J by 2 bases, with 20 bases between. Here the CDR3 DNA reads TGTGCCAGCAGCCCTAGAACGTTGACAAGTTTCACAGATACGCAGTATTTT. Protein: CASSPRTLTSFTDTQYF. Full variable domain (missing parts from reference TRBV11-3 and TRBJ2-3): EAGVVQSPRYKIIEKKQPVAFWCNPISGHNTLYWYLQNLGQGPELLIRYENEEAVDDSQLPKDRFSAERLKGVDSTLKIQPAELGDSAVYLCASSPRTLTSFTDTQYFGPGTRLTVL.

The rearrangement uses TRBV12-5 and TRBJ1-2, with TRBD1 identical over 8 bases. With 3 bases clipped from V and 2 bases from J, the junction kept 5 bases outside the gene matches. The CDR3 has 15 amino acids. From germline, CDR1 is LGHNT and CDR2 FRNRAP. DNA for the CDR3: TGTGCTAGTGGTTTAATCGGACAGGGCAACTATGGCTACACCTTC. This gives the protein CASGLIGQGNYGYTF.

The rearrangement joins TRBV6-1 to TRBJ2-7; the match to TRBD2 covers 8 bases. The trim removed 4 bases at V and 2 bases at J, leaving 13 bases unmatched. This CDR3 is 17 amino acids long. From germline, CDR1 is MNHNS and CDR2 SASEGT. The CDR3 bases are TGTGCCAGCAGTGCCCCTTTGGGTAGCGGGATACCCTACGAGCAGTACTTC. Translation: CASSAPLGSGIPYEQYF.

In this sample, this clone turned up once. The V gene is TRBV11-3, the J gene TRBJ2-3, with 12 bases lining up with TRBD2. This CDR3 contains 16 residues. V gave up 2 bases and J gave up 1 base; unmatched junction bases: 1. Germline V gene sequence: CDR1 SGHNT, CDR2 YENEEA. CDR3 nucleotide sequence: TGTGCCAGCAGCTTACTAGCGGGAGGGGGCACAGATACGCAGTATTTT. Its protein product is CASSLLAGGGTDTQYF.